This passage covers 24 T cell receptor beta chains from one sample sequenced in a study of OX40 agonist ivuxolimab in advanced cancers. Sequencing was performed with immunoSEQ multiplex PCR; in TCRdb, only in-frame clones are kept and a portion is missing. The sample holds some 95,000 clones; roughly nine tenths are singletons and the top ten take roughly 0.52%. Sequenced here: CD4+ or CD8+ T cells sorted from blood, sampled in a trial of the OX40 agonist ivuxolimab. These receptor sequences come from an adult with an advanced solid tumor such as melanoma, head and neck, liver or kidney cancer.

The J gene is TRBJ2-7, the V gene TRBV7-6; D not certain. Trimming removed 6 bases from V and 1 base from J, with 10 bases in between. Germline V gene sequence: CDR1 SGHVS, CDR2 FNYEAQ. The CDR3 is 13 amino acids. Here the CDR3 reads CASSPLGSYEQYF. CDR3 DNA: TGTGCCAGCAGTCCGCTGGGGTCCTACGAGCAGTACTTC.

This chain links TRBV2 with TRBJ2-2; maybe TRBD2 (6 bases). CDR1 SNHLY and CDR2 FYNNEI come from the germline V gene. V was shortened by 6 bases and J by 0 bases, with 11 bases between the two germline ends. This CDR3 has 15 residues. The CDR3 region is CASRGGLANTGELFF. DNA of the CDR3: TGTGCCAGCAGGGGGGGACTGGCGAACACCGGGGAGCTGTTTTTT.

The chain uses TRBV21-1 and TRBJ1-2. TRBV21-1 is a documented pseudogene. The CDR3 sequence is 15 residues long. The CDR3 reads CASSKAREGRYGYTF. CDR3 sequence (DNA): TGTGCCAGCAGCAAAGCGCGGGAGGGGCGCTATGGCTACACCTTC.

This clone was detected only a few times. The J gene is TRBJ2-7, the V gene TRBV5-3, with TRBD2 as a possible D gene (5 bases). TRBV5-3 is given ORF status, its function remaining uncertain. Between the trimmed V and J ends, which lost 1 base and 3 bases, there was a span of 14 bases. The CDR3 spans 15 residues. CDR3 region: CARSLSLDSGYEQYF. The DNA for the CDR3 is TGTGCCAGAAGCTTGAGTCTGGACTCAGGCTACGAGCAGTACTTC.

The CDR3 spells CASSLVSNQPQHF. Here the CDR3 DNA reads TGTGCCAGCAGCTTAGTGAGCAATCAGCCCCAGCATTTT. This chain connects TRBV7-2 to TRBJ1-5; the D is unclear. V was shortened by 1 base and J by 1 base, with 2 bases between the two germline ends. Germline V gene sequence: CDR1 SGHTA, CDR2 FQGNSA. This CDR3 is built from 13 residues.

This rearrangement joins TRBV10-3 to TRBJ2-7; 10 nucleotides align to TRBD1. V trimming: 5 bases; J trimming: 4 bases; junction bases outside the gene matches: 8. The CDR3 extends over 15 amino acids. Germline V gene sequence: CDR1 ENHRY, CDR2 SYGVKD. The CDR3 region has the DNA TGTGCCATCAGTCCGGGACAGGGGACGTCTTACGAGCAGTACTTC. It is translated as CAISPGQGTSYEQYF.

This rearrangement joins TRBV7-3 to TRBJ1-1; TRBD1 might be the D (6 bases). CDR1 SGHTA and CDR2 FQGTGA come from the germline V gene. This CDR3 region has 14 residues. The ends were cut back, 0 bases at V and 8 bases at J, with 13 bases in the middle. CDR3 loop: CASSLTYRTEEAFF. The CDR3 DNA reads as TGTGCCAGCAGCTTAACGTACCGGACAGAAGAAGCTTTCTTT.

The chain uses TRBV27 and TRBJ1-2; unclear D gene. The germline V gene encodes CDR1 MNHEY and CDR2 SMNVEV (reference sequence). V shed 3 bases and J shed 3 bases, with 14 bases lying between them. The CDR3 length is 15 residues. CDR3: CASSLADGSDYGYTF. DNA of the CDR3: TGTGCCAGCAGTTTGGCGGACGGATCCGACTATGGCTACACCTTC.

The chain uses TRBV7-3 and TRBJ2-5; D remains unclear. The V gene lost 5 bases and the J gene lost 3 bases, with 10 bases spanning the gap. CDR1 SGHTA and CDR2 FQGTGA come from the germline V gene. The CDR3 is 13 amino acids. The CDR3 sequence: CASSVRPEETQYF. The CDR3 DNA follows: TGTGCCAGCAGCGTACGACCGGAAGAGACCCAGTACTTC.

V gene TRBV19 combines with J gene TRBJ1-3; D not resolved. CDR1 and CDR2 from the germline V gene are LNHDA and SQIVND (reference sequence). V was pared by 10 bases and J by 0 bases, with 10 bases between. The CDR3 spans 13 residues. DNA of the CDR3: TGTGCCACCGAAGGAATCTCTGGAAACACCATATATTTT. Its protein product is CATEGISGNTIYF.

CDR3 in DNA: TGCGCCAGCATCCAAGACCCGGGTGGGGGGCAGGAGACCCAGTACTTC. Translation gives CASIQDPGGGQETQYF. This rearrangement joins TRBV5-1 to TRBJ2-5, with D tentatively TRBD1 or TRBD2 (6 bases each). The CDR3 length is 16 residues. CDR1 and CDR2 (germline): SGHRS, YFSETQ. The germline V and J ends were trimmed by 6 bases and 5 bases, with 23 bases remaining between them.

The chain carries TRBV18 and TRBJ1-1; TRBD1 is a possible D gene (5 bases). The germline V and J ends were trimmed by 3 bases and 4 bases, with 12 bases remaining between them. The CDR3 spans 14 residues. CDR1 KGHSH and CDR2 LQKENI come from the germline V gene. The CDR3 nucleotides are TGTGCCAGCTCACCGGGACTGGAGGGCACTGAAGCTTTCTTT. This gives the protein CASSPGLEGTEAFF. The complete variable domain, with remaining parts taken from reference TRBV18 and TRBJ1-1, reads NAGVMQNPRHLVRRRGQEARLRCSPMKGHSHVYWYRQLPEEGLKFMVYLQKENIIDESGMPKERFSAEFPKEGPSILRIQQVVRGDSAAYFCASSPGLEGTEAFFGQGTRLTVV.

In its sample, this clone was seen once. The chain carries TRBV9 and TRBJ2-1; 10 bases are shared with TRBD2. This CDR3 contains 15 residues. J was trimmed by 4 bases and V by 0 bases; bases with no gene match: 1. The V gene's germline CDR1 is SGDLS and CDR2 YYNGEE. The CDR3 DNA follows: TGTGCCAGCAGCGTAGAGCGGGGGGGGTACAATGAGCAGTTCTTC. Translated: CASSVERGGYNEQFF.

The CDR3 DNA follows: TGCGCCAGCAGCTCATCGAACACCGGGGAGCTGTTTTTT. Its translation: CASSSSNTGELFF. This chain uses TRBV5-1 with TRBJ2-2; the D is unclear. This CDR3 has 13 residues. CDR1 is SGHRS, CDR2 YFSETQ, per germline. V was clipped by 3 bases and J by 0 bases, with 3 bases between them.

This chain uses TRBV5-1 with TRBJ2-3; D perhaps matches TRBD1 (5 bases). The germline V gene has CDR1 SGHRS and CDR2 YFSETQ. V lost 0 bases and J 2 bases, leaving 10 bases between the germline ends. This CDR3 region has 15 residues. The CDR3 loop is CASSLAAGPTDTQYF. The DNA for the CDR3 is TGCGCCAGCAGCTTGGCGGCAGGGCCCACAGATACGCAGTATTTT. The whole variable domain, remainder taken from reference TRBV5-1 and TRBJ2-3, is KAGVTQTPRYLIKTRGQQVTLSCSPISGHRSVSWYQQTPGQGLQFLFEYFSETQRNKGNFPGRFSGRQFSNSRSEMNVSTLELGDSALYLCASSLAAGPTDTQYFGPGTRLTVL.

The gene calls are TRBV7-3 and TRBJ1-1; TRBD1 is a possible D gene (5 bases). Per germline, CDR1 SGHTA and CDR2 FQGTGA. The CDR3 is made up of 14 amino acids. Trimming took off 5 bases at V and 3 bases at J, with 13 bases between the two ends. Here the CDR3 reads CASSPRGSHTEAFF. The CDR3 DNA reads as TGTGCCAGCAGCCCGAGGGGTTCGCACACTGAAGCTTTCTTT. Combining the CDR3 with reference TRBV7-3 and TRBJ1-1 gives the whole variable domain GAGVSQTPSNKVTEKGKYVELRCDPISGHTALYWYRQSLGQGPEFLIYFQGTGAADDSGLPNDRFFAVRPEGSVSTLKIQRTERGDSAVYLCASSPRGSHTEAFFGQGTRLTVV.

The CDR3 protein is CASREQVAGNTIYF. In DNA, the CDR3 is TGTGCCAGTAGGGAACAGGTCGCTGGAAACACCATATATTTT. The rearrangement uses TRBV19 and TRBJ1-3, with TRBD1 as a possible D gene (5 bases). V gave up 6 bases and J gave up 2 bases, with 11 bases separating them. The length of the CDR3 is 14 residues. Germline V gives CDR1 LNHDA, CDR2 SQIVND (reference sequence).

With regard to this clone: Here the CDR3 omits its conserved ending phenylalanine or tryptophan, so a read error is the likely source. In DNA, the CDR3 is TGTGCCAGTAGTATGGGGGTCCTAAATTCACCCCTCCACCTT. Its protein product is CASSMGVLNSPLHL. V usage is TRBV19 and J usage is TRBJ1-6; D might be TRBD1 (5 bases). Germline V lookup: CDR1 LNHDA, CDR2 SQIVND (reference sequence). The CDR3 runs 14 residues. V was cut by 3 bases and J by 7 bases, with 10 bases left in between.

A word on this clone: This CDR3 fails to terminate in the conserved phenylalanine or tryptophan, so it likely reflects a read error. This CDR3 is CASSGGRNSPLHL. The CDR3 DNA follows: TGTGCCAGCTCGGGTGGGAGGAATTCACCCCTCCACCTT. The rearrangement links TRBV6-1 to TRBJ1-6; D not certain. This CDR3 is 13 amino acids long. V gave up 8 bases and J gave up 7 bases, with 12 bases separating them. Germline V gene sequence: CDR1 MNHNS, CDR2 SASEGT.

This clone is a singleton in its sample. The chain is built from TRBV19 and TRBJ1-2; no clear D. Germline CDR1 is LNHDA and CDR2 is SQIVND (reference sequence). The length of the CDR3 is 12 residues. The V end lost 5 bases, the J end lost 8 bases, and 12 bases lay between the germline ends. DNA for the CDR3: TGTGCCAGTAGTCCCCGGACGACGGGCTACACCTTC. Its translation: CASSPRTTGYTF.

The V call is TRBV19, the J call TRBJ1-2; TRBD1 is a possible D gene (6 bases). The CDR3 is 15 residues long. Per the germline V gene, CDR1 is LNHDA and CDR2 is SQIVND (reference sequence). Trimming cost V 4 bases and J 1 base, with 13 bases left between them. The CDR3 sequence is CASSTSGQNNYGYTF. DNA of the CDR3: TGTGCCAGTAGTACTTCAGGACAGAATAACTATGGCTACACCTTC.

With respect to this clone: The conserved closing phenylalanine or tryptophan is absent in this CDR3, likely reflecting a read error. The V and J genes are TRBV7-9 and TRBJ1-6, with a tentative D call TRBD1 (5 bases). Per the germline V gene, CDR1 is SEHNR and CDR2 is FQNEAQ (reference sequence). The CDR3 is 14 amino acids. V shed 5 bases and J shed 7 bases, with 12 bases lying between them. The CDR3 is CASSPGTWNSPLHL. The CDR3 nucleotides are TGTGCCAGCAGCCCCGGGACGTGGAATTCACCCCTCCACCTT.

V and J are TRBV4-1 and TRBJ1-4; D is ambiguous. Germline CDR1 and CDR2: MGHRA and YSYEKL. The V end lost 4 bases, the J end lost 3 bases, and 6 bases lay between the germline ends. The CDR3 spans 13 residues. The CDR3 protein is CASSRLPNEKLFF. The CDR3 DNA reads TGCGCCAGCAGCCGGTTGCCTAATGAAAAACTGTTTTTT.

The chain carries TRBV5-1 and TRBJ1-2; a possible D gene is TRBD1 (5 bases). Germline V gives CDR1 SGHRS, CDR2 YFSETQ. Trimming stripped 3 bases from V and 5 bases from J, with 14 bases between. The CDR3 has 14 amino acids. DNA of the CDR3: TGCGCCAGCAGCTCGCAGGGCGGTGTGTATGGCTACACCTTC. It codes for CASSSQGGVYGYTF.